These 3 T cell receptor beta chains came from one sample sequenced in a study of T-cell memory formation after mild COVID-19. TCRdb re-called the 5' RACE reads with MiXCR, one entry per CDR3 protein. The sample has just under 550,000 distinct CDR3 sequences, roughly 20% seen once; the top ten hold approximately 12%. The sample consisted of PBMCs or a T cell subset sorted from them (not recorded which). Receptor source: an adult woman who had mild COVID-19 (a few samples of this study predate the infection). Cell type and time point are not known.

The chain uses TRBV5-5 and TRBJ2-5; possible D gene TRBD1, 6 bases. The CDR3 has 17 amino acids. V shed 0 bases and J shed 7 bases, with 22 bases lying between them. Germline V gene data show CDR1 as SGHKS and CDR2 as YYEKEE (reference sequence). In DNA, the CDR3 is TGTGCCAGCAGCTTGGAGGTTGGGACAAGATCCTTAGGGACCCAGTACTTC. Protein: CASSLEVGTRSLGTQYF.

The CDR3 loop reads CASSSYGANEQFF. The CDR3 region has the DNA TGTGCCAGCAGCTCCTATGGGGCAAATGAGCAGTTCTTC. The V gene is TRBV7-2, the J gene TRBJ2-1, with D possibly TRBD1 on 5 matching bases. Germline assignment: CDR1 SGHTA and CDR2 FQGNSA. The CDR3 runs to 13 residues. Trimming removed 4 bases at V and 7 bases at J, with 11 bases between.

Only a few counts were recorded for this clonotype. The chain is built from TRBV12-3 or TRBV12-4 and TRBJ2-4, with 7 bases that match TRBD1. The CDR3 runs to 18 residues. The trim removed 3 bases at V and 0 bases at J, leaving 11 bases unmatched. In nucleotides, the CDR3 is TGTGCCAGCAGTTTTGAGCTACAGACAGGGAAAGCCAAAAACATTCAGTACTTC. Amino acids: CASSFELQTGKAKNIQYF.